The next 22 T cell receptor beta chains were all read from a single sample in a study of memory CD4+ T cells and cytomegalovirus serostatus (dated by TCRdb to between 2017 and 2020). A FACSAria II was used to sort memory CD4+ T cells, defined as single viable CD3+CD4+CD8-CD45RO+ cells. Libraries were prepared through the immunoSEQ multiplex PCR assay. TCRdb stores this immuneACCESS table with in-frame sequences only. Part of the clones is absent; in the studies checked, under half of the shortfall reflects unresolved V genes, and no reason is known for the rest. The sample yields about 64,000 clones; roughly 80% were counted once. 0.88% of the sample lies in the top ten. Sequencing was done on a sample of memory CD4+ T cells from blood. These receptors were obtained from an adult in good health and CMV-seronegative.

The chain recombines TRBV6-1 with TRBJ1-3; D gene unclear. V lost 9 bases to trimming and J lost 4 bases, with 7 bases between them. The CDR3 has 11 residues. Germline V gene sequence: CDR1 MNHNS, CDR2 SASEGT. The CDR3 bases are TGTGCCAGTTTACGGGGAAACACCATATATTTT. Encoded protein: CASLRGNTIYF.

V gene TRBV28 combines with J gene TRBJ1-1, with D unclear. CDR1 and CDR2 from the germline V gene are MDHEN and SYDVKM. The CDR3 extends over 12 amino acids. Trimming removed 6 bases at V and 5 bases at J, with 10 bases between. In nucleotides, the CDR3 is TGTGCCAGCAGCCTAGTTTTTACTGAAGCTTTCTTT. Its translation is CASSLVFTEAFF.

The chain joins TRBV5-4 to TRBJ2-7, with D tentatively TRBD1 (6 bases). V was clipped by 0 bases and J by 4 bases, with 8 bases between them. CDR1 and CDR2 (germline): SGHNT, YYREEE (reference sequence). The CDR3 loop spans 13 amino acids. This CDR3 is CASSLVGQYEQYF. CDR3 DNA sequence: TGTGCCAGCAGCTTGGTTGGACAGTACGAGCAGTACTTC.

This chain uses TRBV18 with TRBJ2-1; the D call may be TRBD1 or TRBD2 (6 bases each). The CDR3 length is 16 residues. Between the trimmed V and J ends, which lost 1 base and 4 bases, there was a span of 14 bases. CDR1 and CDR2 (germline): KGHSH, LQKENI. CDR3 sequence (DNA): TGTGCCAGCTCACCACGAAGGGGGGACGGATACAATGAGCAGTTCTTC. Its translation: CASSPRRGDGYNEQFF.

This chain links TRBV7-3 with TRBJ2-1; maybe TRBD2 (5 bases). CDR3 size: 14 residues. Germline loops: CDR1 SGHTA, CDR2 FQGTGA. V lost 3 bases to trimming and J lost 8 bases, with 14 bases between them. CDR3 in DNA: TGTGCCAGCAGCTTGGGGTCGAGAGGGTATGAGCAGTTCTTC. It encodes CASSLGSRGYEQFF.

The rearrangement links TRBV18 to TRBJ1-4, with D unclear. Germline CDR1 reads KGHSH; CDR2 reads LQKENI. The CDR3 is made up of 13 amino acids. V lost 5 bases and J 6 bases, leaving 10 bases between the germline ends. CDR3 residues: CASSDQIDEKLFF. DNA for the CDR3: TGTGCCAGCTCAGACCAAATAGATGAAAAACTGTTTTTT.

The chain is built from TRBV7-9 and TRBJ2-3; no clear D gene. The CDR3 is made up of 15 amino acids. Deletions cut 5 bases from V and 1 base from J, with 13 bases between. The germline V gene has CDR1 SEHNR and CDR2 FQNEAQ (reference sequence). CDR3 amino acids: CASSPPGIRTDTQYF. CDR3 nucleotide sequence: TGTGCCAGCAGCCCCCCGGGTATTCGCACAGATACGCAGTATTTT.

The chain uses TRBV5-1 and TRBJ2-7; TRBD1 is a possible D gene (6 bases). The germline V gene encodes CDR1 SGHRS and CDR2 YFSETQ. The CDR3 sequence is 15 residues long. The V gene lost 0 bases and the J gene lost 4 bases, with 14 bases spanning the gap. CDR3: CASSLEVGQRYEQYF. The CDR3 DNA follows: TGCGCCAGCAGCTTGGAGGTTGGACAGAGGTACGAGCAGTACTTC.

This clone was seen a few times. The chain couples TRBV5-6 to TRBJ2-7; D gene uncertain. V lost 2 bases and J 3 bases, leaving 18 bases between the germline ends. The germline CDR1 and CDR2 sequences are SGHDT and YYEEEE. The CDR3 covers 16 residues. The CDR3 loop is CASSLRYLSGHYEQYF. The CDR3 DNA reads TGTGCCAGCAGCTTAAGGTACCTCAGTGGGCACTACGAGCAGTACTTC.

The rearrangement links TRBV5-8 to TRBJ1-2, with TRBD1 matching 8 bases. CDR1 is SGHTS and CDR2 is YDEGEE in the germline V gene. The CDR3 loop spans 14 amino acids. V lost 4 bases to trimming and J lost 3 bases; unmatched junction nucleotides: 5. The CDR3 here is CASSGRQGYYGYTF. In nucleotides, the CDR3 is TGTGCCAGCAGCGGAAGACAGGGGTACTATGGCTACACCTTC. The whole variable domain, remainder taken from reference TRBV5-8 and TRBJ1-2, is EAGVTQSPTHLIKTRGQQATLRCSPISGHTSVYWYQQALGLGLQFLLWYDEGEERNRGNFPPRFSGRQFPNYSSELNVNALELEDSALYLCASSGRQGYYGYTFGSGTRLTVV.

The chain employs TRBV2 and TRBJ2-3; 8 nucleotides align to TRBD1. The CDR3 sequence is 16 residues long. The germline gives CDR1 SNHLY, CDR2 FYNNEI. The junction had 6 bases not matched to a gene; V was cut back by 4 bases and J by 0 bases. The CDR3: CASSAGTGGSTDTQYF. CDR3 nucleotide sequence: TGTGCCAGCAGTGCAGGGACAGGCGGTAGCACAGATACGCAGTATTTT.

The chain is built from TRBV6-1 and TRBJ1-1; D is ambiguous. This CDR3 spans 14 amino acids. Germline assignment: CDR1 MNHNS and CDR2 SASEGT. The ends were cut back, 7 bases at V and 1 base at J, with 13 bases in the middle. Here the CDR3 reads CASTLYPANTEAFF. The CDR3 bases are TGTGCCAGCACCCTTTACCCAGCGAACACTGAAGCTTTCTTT.

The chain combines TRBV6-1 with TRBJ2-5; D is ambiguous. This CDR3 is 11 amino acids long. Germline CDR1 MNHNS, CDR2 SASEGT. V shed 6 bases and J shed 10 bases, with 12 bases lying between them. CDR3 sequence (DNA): TGTGCCAGCAGGCACTTAGGAGACCAGTACTTC. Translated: CASRHLGDQYF.

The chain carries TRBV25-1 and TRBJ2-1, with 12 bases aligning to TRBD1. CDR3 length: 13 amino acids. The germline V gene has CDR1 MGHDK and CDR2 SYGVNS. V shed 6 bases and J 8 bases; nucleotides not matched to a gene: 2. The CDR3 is CASRGTGGYEQFF. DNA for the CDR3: TGTGCCAGCAGGGGGACAGGGGGCTATGAGCAGTTCTTC.

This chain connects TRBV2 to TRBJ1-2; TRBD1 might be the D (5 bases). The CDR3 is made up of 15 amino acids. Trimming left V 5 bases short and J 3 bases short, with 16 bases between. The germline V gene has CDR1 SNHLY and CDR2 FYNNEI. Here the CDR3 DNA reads TGTGCCAGCAGTCCCGGGGGGAGCTTAGACTATGGCTACACCTTC. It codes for CASSPGGSLDYGYTF.

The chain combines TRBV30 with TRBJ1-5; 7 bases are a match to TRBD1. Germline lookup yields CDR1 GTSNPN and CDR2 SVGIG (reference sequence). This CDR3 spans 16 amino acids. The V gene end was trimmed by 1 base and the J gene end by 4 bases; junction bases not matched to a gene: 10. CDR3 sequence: CAWSGQGTLANQPQHF. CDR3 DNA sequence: TGTGCCTGGAGTGGACAGGGAACTTTAGCAAATCAGCCCCAGCATTTT.

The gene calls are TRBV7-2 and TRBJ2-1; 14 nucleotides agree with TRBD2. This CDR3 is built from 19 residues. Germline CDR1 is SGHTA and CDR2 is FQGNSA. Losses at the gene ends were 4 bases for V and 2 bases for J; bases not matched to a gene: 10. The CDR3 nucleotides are TGTGCCAGCAGCTCTCCGGGACTAGCGGGAGCTACTACCTACAATGAGCAGTTCTTC. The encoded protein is CASSSPGLAGATTYNEQFF.

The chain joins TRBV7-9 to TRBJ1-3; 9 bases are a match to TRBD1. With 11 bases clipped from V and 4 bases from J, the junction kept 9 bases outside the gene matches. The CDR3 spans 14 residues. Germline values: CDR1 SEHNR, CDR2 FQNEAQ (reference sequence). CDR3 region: CAGIQGAGGNTIYF. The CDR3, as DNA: TGTGCCGGAATACAGGGGGCAGGGGGAAACACCATATATTTT.

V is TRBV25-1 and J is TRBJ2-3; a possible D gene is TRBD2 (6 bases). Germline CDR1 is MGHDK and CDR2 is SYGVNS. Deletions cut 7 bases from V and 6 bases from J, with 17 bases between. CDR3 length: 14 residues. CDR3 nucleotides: TGTGCCAGCACCGAAGCGGGTCCTTTGGATACGCAGTATTTT. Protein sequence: CASTEAGPLDTQYF.

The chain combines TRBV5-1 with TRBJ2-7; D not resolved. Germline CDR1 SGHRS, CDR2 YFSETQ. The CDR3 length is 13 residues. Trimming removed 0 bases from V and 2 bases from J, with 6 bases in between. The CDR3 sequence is CASSLDSTYEQYF. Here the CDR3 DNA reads TGCGCCAGCAGCTTGGACAGTACCTACGAGCAGTACTTC.

Written as DNA, the CDR3 is TGTGCCAGCAGCGGATTTGGGGGACACGCGAACACCGGGGAGCTGTTTTTT. As protein: CASSGFGGHANTGELFF. The chain carries TRBV5-6 and TRBJ2-2, with D maybe TRBD1 (6 bases). Between the trimmed V and J ends, which lost 4 bases and 0 bases, there was a span of 16 bases. The CDR3 runs to 17 residues. CDR1 is SGHDT, CDR2 YYEEEE, per germline.

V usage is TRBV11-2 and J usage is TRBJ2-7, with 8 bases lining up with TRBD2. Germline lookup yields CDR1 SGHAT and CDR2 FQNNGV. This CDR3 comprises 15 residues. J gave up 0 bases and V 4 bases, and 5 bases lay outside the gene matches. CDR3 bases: TGTGCCAGCAGCTCGGGAGGGACATTCTCCTACGAGCAGTACTTC. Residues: CASSSGGTFSYEQYF.